The sequence of this T cell receptor beta chain was determined in a study of blood T cells in healthy people across ages. The study's findings and limits: Older individuals had lower TCR beta diversity per million T cells (the decline was roughly linear).

In germline, CDR1 is SQVTM, CDR2 ANQGSEA. The V segment lost 7 bases and the J segment 3 bases; nucleotides outside the gene matches: 6. The CDR3 is made up of 13 amino acids. With respect to this clonotype: Its antigen is still unknown.

A second PCR of 7 to 11 cycles used a sample-barcoded 5' primer and a J-beta primer mix. A 12-random-nucleotide template-switch adaptor tagged each cDNA molecule. TCRdb passed the 5' RACE reads through MiXCR, listing each CDR3 protein once. Among about a million distinct CDR3 sequences listed, 51% were seen once. The sequencing input was blood. This rearrangement joins TRBV29-1 to TRBJ2-5; 9 nucleotides match TRBD2. This TCR was sampled from a woman in her sixties or seventies in good health. CDR3 nucleotides: TGCAGCGCTGGCGGGGGGGCGAAAGAGACCCAGTACTTC. It is translated as CSAGGGAKETQYF.